This T cell receptor beta chain was recovered during a study of early T cells in non-severe SARS-CoV-2 infection. Study information: Bulk RNA taken from unsorted whole blood was sequenced, leaving chains unpaired. Findings and limits, study-wide: The matching step, a VDJdb search, favored anti-spike CD8 responses and missed private and CD4 specificities.

As to this clonotype: What it binds is not known.

Individual cDNA molecules received unique molecular identifiers during library preparation. A single record per CDR3 protein comes from TCRdb applying MiXCR to the 5' RACE reads. Among some 120,000 distinct CDR3 sequences, just under 15% were seen once, and the ten largest hold just over 20%. This CDR3 contains 16 residues. Trimming cost V 0 bases and J 7 bases, with 13 bases left between them. CDR1 LGHDT and CDR2 YNNKEL come from the germline V gene (reference sequence). The chain links TRBV3-1 to TRBJ1-6; possibly TRBD1 for D (6 bases). The receptor comes from an adult who was a healthcare worker with PCR-confirmed SARS-CoV-2 infection or an uninfected control (not recorded which). Sequencing used whole blood. CDR3 bases: TGTGCCAGCAGCCAAGAGTGGGGGGCGTGGAATTCACCCCTCCACTTT. Protein sequence: CASSQEWGAWNSPLHF.